This TCR beta chain is from a study of T cells after yellow fever vaccination. Study-wide findings and caveats: Clonotype sharing between CD4 and CD8 compartments was small.

TCRdb reanalysed the 5' RACE reads using MiXCR and keeps one entry per CDR3 protein. Among under 400,000 distinct CDR3 sequences listed, roughly 12% were seen once. This clonotype was seen more than once but under ten times. Its antigen is not identified. The sequence was obtained from a young man who received the YFV17D yellow fever vaccine. This specimen consisted of PBMCs, obtained on the day of the first yellow fever vaccination.

The DNA for the CDR3 is TGCAGTGCTAGATGGACAGTAAGCCAGCGAGATACGCAGTATTTT. This codes for CSARWTVSQRDTQYF. The chain uses TRBV20-1 and TRBJ2-3; TRBD1 might be the D (6 bases). This CDR3 region has 15 residues. Trimming pared 2 bases from V and 5 bases from J, leaving 17 bases between. The germline gives CDR1 DFQATT, CDR2 SNEGSKA (reference sequence).